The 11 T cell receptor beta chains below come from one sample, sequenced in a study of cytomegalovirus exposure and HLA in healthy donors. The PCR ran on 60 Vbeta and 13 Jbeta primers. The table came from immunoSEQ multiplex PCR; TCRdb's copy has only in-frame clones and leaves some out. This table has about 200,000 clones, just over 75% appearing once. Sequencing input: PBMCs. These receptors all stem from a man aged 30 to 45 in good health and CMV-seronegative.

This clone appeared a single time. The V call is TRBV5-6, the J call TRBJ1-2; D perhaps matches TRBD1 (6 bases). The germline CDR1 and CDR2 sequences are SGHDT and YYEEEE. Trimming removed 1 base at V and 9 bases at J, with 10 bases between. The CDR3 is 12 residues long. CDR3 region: CASSLTDRSYTF. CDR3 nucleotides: TGTGCCAGCAGCTTGACCGACAGGAGCTACACCTTC.

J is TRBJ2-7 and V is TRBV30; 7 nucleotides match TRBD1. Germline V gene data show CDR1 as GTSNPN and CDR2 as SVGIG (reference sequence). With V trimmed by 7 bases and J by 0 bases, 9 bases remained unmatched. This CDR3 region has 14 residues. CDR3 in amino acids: CASSRDSYSYEQYF. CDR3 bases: TGTGCCTCCTCCCGGGACAGCTACTCCTACGAGCAGTACTTC.

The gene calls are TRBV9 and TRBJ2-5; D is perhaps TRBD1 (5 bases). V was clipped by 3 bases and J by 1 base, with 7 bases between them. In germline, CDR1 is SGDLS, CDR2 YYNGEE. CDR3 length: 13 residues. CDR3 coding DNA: TGTGCCAGCAGCGGACAGATCCAAGAGACCCAGTACTTC. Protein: CASSGQIQETQYF.

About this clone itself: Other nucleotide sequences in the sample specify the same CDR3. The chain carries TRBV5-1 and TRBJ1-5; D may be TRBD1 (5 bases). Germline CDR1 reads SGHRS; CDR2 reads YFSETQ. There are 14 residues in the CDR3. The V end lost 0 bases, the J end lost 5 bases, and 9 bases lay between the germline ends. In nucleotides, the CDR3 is TGCGCCAGCAGCTTGGCTGGGGGGGATCAGCCCCAGCATTTT. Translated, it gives CASSLAGGDQPQHF.

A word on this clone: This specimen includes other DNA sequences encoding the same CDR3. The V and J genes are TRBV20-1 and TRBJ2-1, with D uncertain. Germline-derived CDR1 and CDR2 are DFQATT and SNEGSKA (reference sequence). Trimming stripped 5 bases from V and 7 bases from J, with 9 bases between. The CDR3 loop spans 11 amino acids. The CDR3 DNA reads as TGCAGTGCTCCGTCGGGTAATGAGCAGTTCTTC. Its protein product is CSAPSGNEQFF.

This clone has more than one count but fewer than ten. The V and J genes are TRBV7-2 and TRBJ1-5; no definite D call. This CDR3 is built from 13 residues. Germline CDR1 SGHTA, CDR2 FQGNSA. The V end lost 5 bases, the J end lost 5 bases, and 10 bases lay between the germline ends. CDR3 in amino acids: CASSLVGDQPQHF. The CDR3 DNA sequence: TGTGCCAGCAGCCTCGTAGGAGATCAGCCCCAGCATTTT.

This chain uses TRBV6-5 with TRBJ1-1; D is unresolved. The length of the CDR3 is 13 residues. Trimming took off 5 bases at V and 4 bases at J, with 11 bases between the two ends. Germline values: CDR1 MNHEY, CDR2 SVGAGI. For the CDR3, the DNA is TGTGCCAGCAGTAGCCCCAAGCTCACTGAAGCTTTCTTT. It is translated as CASSSPKLTEAFF.

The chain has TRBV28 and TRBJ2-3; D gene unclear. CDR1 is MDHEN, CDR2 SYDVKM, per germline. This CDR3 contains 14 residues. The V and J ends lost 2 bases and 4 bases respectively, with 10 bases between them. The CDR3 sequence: CASSLDTLPDTQYF. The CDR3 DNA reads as TGTGCCAGCAGTTTAGACACTTTGCCAGATACGCAGTATTTT.

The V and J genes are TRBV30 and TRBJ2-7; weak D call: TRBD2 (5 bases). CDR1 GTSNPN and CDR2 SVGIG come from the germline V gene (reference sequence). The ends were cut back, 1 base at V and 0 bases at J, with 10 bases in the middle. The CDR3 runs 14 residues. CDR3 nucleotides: TGTGCCTGGAGTGGATCGCTAGCCTCCTACGAGCAGTACTTC. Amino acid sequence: CAWSGSLASYEQYF.

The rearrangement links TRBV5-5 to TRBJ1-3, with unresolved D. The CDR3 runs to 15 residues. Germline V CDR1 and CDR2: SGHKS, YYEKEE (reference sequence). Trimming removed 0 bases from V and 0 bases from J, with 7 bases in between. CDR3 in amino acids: CASSLELLSGNTIYF. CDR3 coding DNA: TGTGCCAGCAGCTTGGAACTGCTCTCTGGAAACACCATATATTTT. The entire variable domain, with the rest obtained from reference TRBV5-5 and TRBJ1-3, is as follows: DAGVTQSPTHLIKTRGQQVTLRCSPISGHKSVSWYQQVLGQGPQFIFQYYEKEERGRGNFPDRFSARQFPNYSSELNVNALLLGDSALYLCASSLELLSGNTIYFGEGSWLTVV.

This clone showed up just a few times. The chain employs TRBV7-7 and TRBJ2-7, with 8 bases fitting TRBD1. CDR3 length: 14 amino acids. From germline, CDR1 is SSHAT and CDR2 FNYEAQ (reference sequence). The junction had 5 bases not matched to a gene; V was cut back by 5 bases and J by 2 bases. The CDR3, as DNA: TGTGCCAGCAGCCGAGGACAGGGACCCTACGAGCAGTACTTC. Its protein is CASSRGQGPYEQYF.